The clone carrying this TCR beta chain was seen repeatedly, ten times or more. The sample is drawn from a study of CD4 and CD8 cells across lung adenocarcinoma regions. TCRdb re-called the PCR reads through MiXCR, storing one row per CDR3 protein. The repertoire holds roughly 7,600 distinct CDR3 sequences, with about 48% as singletons. Germline CDR1 is MRHNA and CDR2 is SNTAGT. CDR3 length: 15 residues. V gave up 4 bases and J gave up 6 bases; unmatched junction bases: 4. Sequencing used CD8+ T cells from the center of a lung tumor. The chain recombines TRBV6-4 with TRBJ2-2; 11 bases fit TRBD2. This clonotype was obtained from a male donor with lung adenocarcinoma. The CD4 and CD8 labels of this study may be unreliable. CDR3 amino acids: CASSATTSGAGELFF. As DNA, the CDR3 is TGTGCCAGCAGTGCCACGACTAGCGGGGCCGGGGAGCTGTTTTTT.